The clone carrying this TCR beta chain has at least ten counts. Its antigen remains unknown. TCRdb passed the multiplex PCR reads through MiXCR, listing each CDR3 protein once. Among about 100,000 distinct CDR3 sequences listed, 21% were seen once. This entry is derived from a study of breast tumors, draining lymph nodes, adjacent tissues. Study conclusions and caveats: Data only fit, rather than demonstrated, lymph node origin of most tumor T cells. Compared with basal-like, luminal-like tumors shared significantly more repertoire with nontumor tissue. Most tumor T cells seemingly derive from lymph node, then expand in tumor. Tumors had less TCR diversity than lymph nodes, more than nontumor tissue.

Germline loops: CDR1 MGHRA, CDR2 YSYEKL. J gave up 2 bases and V 1 base, and 1 base lay outside the gene matches. CDR3 length: 15 amino acids. Samples came from axillary lymph nodes draining the breast cancer. The specimen was axillary lymph node tissue. This chain connects TRBV4-1 to TRBJ2-1; 8 nucleotides align to TRBD2. The sequence came from a female donor with breast cancer. Some clones in this sample may be carry-over from other donors' samples. In DNA form, the CDR3 reads TGCGCCAGCAGCCAAGTCGGGGGGGCCTACAATGAGCAGTTCTTC. Protein sequence: CASSQVGGAYNEQFF.